This entry lists 20 T cell receptor beta chains sequenced from one sample in a study of shared clonotypes between healthy human individuals. Measured with immunoSEQ multiplex PCR; TCRdb has only the in-frame clones, and not every one. The sample lists fewer than 850,000 clones; roughly 96% were seen once. Cells designated naive CD8 were CD45RO-negative and were positively selected for CCR7, with terminally differentiated effector memory CD45RA+ cells excluded. The sample taken for sequencing was naive CD8+ T cells sorted from blood. These receptors all stem from a man aged 30 to 39 in good health.

Only one count was recorded for this clone. At the DNA level, this CDR3 is encoded by other sequences in the same sample as well. This chain connects TRBV29-1 to TRBJ2-7; D might be TRBD2 (5 bases). Germline CDR1 is SQVTM and CDR2 is ANQGSEA. Trimming took off 1 base at V and 3 bases at J, with 7 bases between the two ends. The CDR3 totals 12 residues. The CDR3 region has the DNA TGCAGCGTTGAAGGACTAAACTACGAGCAGTACTTC. Translation gives CSVEGLNYEQYF.

V gene TRBV10-3 combines with J gene TRBJ2-7, with D perhaps given as TRBD1 or TRBD2 (6 bases each). CDR1 is ENHRY and CDR2 is SYGVKD in the germline V gene. V dropped 5 bases and J dropped 2 bases, with 13 bases sitting between them. This CDR3 is 14 amino acids long. CDR3 bases: TGTGCCATCAGTAGGACTACAGGGCCCTACGAGCAGTACTTC. It codes for CAISRTTGPYEQYF.

The rearrangement links TRBV15 to TRBJ2-7; a possible D gene is TRBD2 (5 bases). From germline, CDR1 is LNHNV and CDR2 YYDKDF (reference sequence). The CDR3 runs to 15 residues. Trimming took 3 bases from V and 4 from J, leaving 16 bases between them. The CDR3 region has the DNA TGTGCCACCAGCAGGTCAGGACTTTTTAATTACGAGCAGTACTTC. Translating gives CATSRSGLFNYEQYF.

The J gene is TRBJ2-7, the V gene TRBV5-1; either TRBD1 or TRBD2 may fit D (6 bases each). Trimming stripped 0 bases from V and 5 bases from J, with 12 bases between. The CDR3 runs 14 residues. The germline gives CDR1 SGHRS, CDR2 YFSETQ. The CDR3 reads CASSLVSGADEQYF. In DNA form, the CDR3 reads TGCGCCAGCAGCTTGGTGTCGGGGGCGGACGAGCAGTACTTC. The full variable domain, its missing parts supplied by reference TRBV5-1 and TRBJ2-7, is KAGVTQTPRYLIKTRGQQVTLSCSPISGHRSVSWYQQTPGQGLQFLFEYFSETQRNKGNFPGRFSGRQFSNSRSEMNVSTLELGDSALYLCASSLVSGADEQYFGPGTRLTVT.

The genes are TRBV7-9 and TRBJ2-7, with 9 nucleotides matching TRBD2. The CDR3 is 16 amino acids. Trimming removed 5 bases from V and 0 bases from J; junction bases left unmatched: 8. The V gene's germline CDR1 is SEHNR and CDR2 FQNEAQ (reference sequence). CDR3 nucleotide sequence: TGTGCCAGCAGCCCTGGGACTAGCCTTAGCTCCTACGAGCAGTACTTC. Protein product: CASSPGTSLSSYEQYF.

The chain uses TRBV7-9 and TRBJ2-3; D gene unclear. Germline V gene sequence: CDR1 SEHNR, CDR2 FQNEAQ (reference sequence). Trimming took 2 bases from V and 6 from J, leaving 15 bases between them. This CDR3 has 15 amino acids. CDR3 residues: CASSLFNSQGDTQYF. CDR3 DNA sequence: TGTGCCAGCAGCTTATTTAACTCACAAGGGGATACGCAGTATTTT.

The V call is TRBV27, the J call TRBJ2-7; 9 bases line up with TRBD1. The CDR3 consists of 16 residues. Per the germline V gene, CDR1 is MNHEY and CDR2 is SMNVEV (reference sequence). V shed 8 bases, J shed 3 bases, and the junction held 14 bases outside the gene matches. This CDR3 is CASSSLTGTGFYEQYF. CDR3 nucleotide sequence: TGTGCCAGCTCGTCTCTAACCGGGACAGGGTTCTACGAGCAGTACTTC.

The V call is TRBV5-1, the J call TRBJ2-3, with 8 bases identical to TRBD1. Per the germline V gene, CDR1 is SGHRS and CDR2 is YFSETQ. The CDR3 is 17 amino acids. The V segment lost 3 bases and the J segment 0 bases; nucleotides outside the gene matches: 9. The chain's CDR3 is CASSSEFDRGSTDTQYF. For the CDR3, the DNA is TGCGCCAGCAGCTCCGAATTTGACAGGGGCAGCACAGATACGCAGTATTTT.

V gene TRBV14 combines with J gene TRBJ2-1; D is possibly TRBD2 (6 bases). Germline V gene lookup returns CDR1 SGHDN and CDR2 FVKESK. Trimming shortened V by 3 bases and J by 5 bases, and 14 bases separated the two germline ends. This CDR3 contains 15 residues. The CDR3 bases are TGTGCCAGCAGCCAGTATTTGGGGGGTCACAATGAGCAGTTCTTC. It translates to CASSQYLGGHNEQFF.

This chain joins TRBV28 and TRBJ2-5; TRBD1 matches 8 bases. V lost 2 bases to trimming and J lost 2 bases; unmatched junction nucleotides: 1. The germline CDR1 and CDR2 sequences are MDHEN and SYDVKM. The CDR3 is 14 residues long. The CDR3 reads CASSLRTGQETQYF. The CDR3 DNA follows: TGTGCCAGCAGTTTAAGGACAGGGCAAGAGACCCAGTACTTC.

V gene TRBV7-9 combines with J gene TRBJ1-5; possible D gene TRBD1, 5 bases. Trimming removed 1 base from V and 7 bases from J, with 11 bases in between. The CDR3 sequence is 14 residues long. Looked up from germline, CDR1 is SEHNR and CDR2 is FQNEAQ (reference sequence). CDR3 in amino acids: CASSLDSGMQPQHF. The CDR3 DNA follows: TGTGCCAGCAGCTTAGACTCAGGGATGCAGCCCCAGCATTTT. The full variable domain, in which reference TRBV7-9 and TRBJ1-5 provide the parts outside the CDR3, is DTGVSQNPRHKITKRGQNVTFRCDPISEHNRLYWYRQTLGQGPEFLTYFQNEAQLEKSRLLSDRFSAERPKGSFSTLEIQRTEQGDSAMYLCASSLDSGMQPQHFGDGTRLSIL.

The chain has TRBV7-3 and TRBJ2-1; no firm D call. The V gene lost 4 bases and the J gene lost 0 bases, with 10 bases spanning the gap. The germline CDR1 and CDR2 sequences are SGHTA and FQGTGA. The CDR3 consists of 15 residues. The chain's CDR3 is CASSWTESSYNEQFF. For the CDR3, the DNA is TGTGCCAGCAGCTGGACGGAGAGCTCCTACAATGAGCAGTTCTTC.

This chain joins TRBV10-2 and TRBJ1-5, with D perhaps TRBD1 (6 bases). Germline V lookup: CDR1 WSHSY, CDR2 SAAADI. This CDR3 has 14 residues. V gave up 6 bases and J gave up 6 bases, with 15 bases separating them. CDR3 residues: CASRDQGPFQPQHF. Written as DNA, the CDR3 is TGCGCCAGCAGGGACCAGGGGCCCTTTCAGCCCCAGCATTTT.

The chain combines TRBV18 with TRBJ1-1, with D maybe TRBD1 (6 bases). This CDR3 is 17 amino acids long. V was clipped by 4 bases and J by 2 bases, with 20 bases between them. The V gene's germline CDR1 is KGHSH and CDR2 LQKENI. CDR3: CASSLTGTQGPNTEAFF. The CDR3 bases are TGTGCCAGCTCACTAACCGGGACACAGGGACCTAACACTGAAGCTTTCTTT.

The CDR3 nucleotides read TGCGCCAGCAGCCAAGATGGACAGGCTTACTACGAGCAGTACTTC. Translation: CASSQDGQAYYEQYF. The genes are TRBV4-1 and TRBJ2-7; 7 bases map to TRBD1. The germline V gene has CDR1 MGHRA and CDR2 YSYEKL. This CDR3 spans 15 amino acids. With 0 bases clipped from V and 3 bases from J, the junction kept 5 bases outside the gene matches.

The V and J genes are TRBV4-3 and TRBJ1-2; a weak D match, TRBD1 (6 bases). Germline CDR1 and CDR2: LGHNA and YSLEER. Trimming took 0 bases from V and 7 from J, leaving 18 bases between them. The CDR3 spans 16 residues. CDR3 amino acids: CASSQEPTGFRFGYTF. As DNA, the CDR3 is TGCGCCAGCAGCCAAGAGCCTACAGGGTTTCGGTTTGGCTACACCTTC.

The V and J genes are TRBV19 and TRBJ2-1; perhaps TRBD2 as D (5 bases). This CDR3 spans 16 amino acids. Germline CDR1 reads LNHDA; CDR2 reads SQIVND (reference sequence). The ends were cut back, 5 bases at V and 3 bases at J, with 17 bases in the middle. CDR3 in DNA: TGTGCCAGTAGTTCCCCCCCGGTGGGAGACTACAATGAGCAGTTCTTC. It translates to CASSSPPVGDYNEQFF.

The chain has TRBV6-5 and TRBJ2-7; the D is unclear. The germline V gene has CDR1 MNHEY and CDR2 SVGAGI. This CDR3 region has 13 residues. V was cut by 0 bases and J by 2 bases, with 5 bases left in between. The CDR3 nucleotides are TGTGCCAGCAGTTACTCCTCCACCTACGAGCAGTACTTC. Residues: CASSYSSTYEQYF.

The rearrangement links TRBV6-5 to TRBJ2-7; TRBD2 aligns across 7 bases. There are 13 residues in the CDR3. Germline V lookup: CDR1 MNHEY, CDR2 SVGAGI. CDR3 nucleotide sequence: TGTCCATCCTCCGCGCGTGGGGGGGGCGAGCAGTACTTC. Residues: CPSSARGGGEQYF.

The chain uses TRBV27 and TRBJ2-7; 11 positions match TRBD1. Germline assignment: CDR1 MNHEY and CDR2 SMNVEV (reference sequence). This CDR3 comprises 15 residues. V shed 6 bases and J 7 bases; nucleotides not matched to a gene: 11. Here the CDR3 reads CASRLGRTGGREQYF. In DNA, the CDR3 is TGTGCCAGCAGACTTGGGAGGACAGGGGGCCGGGAGCAGTACTTC.